This paragraph covers one T cell receptor (beta chain) sequence. It has no known antigen specificity. Base qualities are missing; no much larger clone stands one base away. The donors were about 40 Caucasian individuals from Russia, aged roughly 6 to 90 years, who were systemically healthy. Each donor gave around 9.5 milliliters of peripheral blood, collected into EDTA-treated Vacutainer tubes. Ficoll-Paque density-gradient centrifugation was used to isolate PBMCs, with at least 7 million per sample. Trizol reagent was used to extract total RNA from the PBMCs, yielding at least 6 micrograms per sample. For every donor, an aliquot of PBMCs went through flow cytometry to measure the percentages of naive CD45RAhigh/CD27high T cells. Library preparation was by 5' RACE. Reads for this sample came from an Illumina HiSeq 2500. A second PCR of about 6 to 12 cycles was performed with a sample-barcoded 5' primer and a J-beta primer mix. A unique molecular identifier was introduced onto each TCR beta cDNA molecule by a template-switch 5' adaptor carrying 12 random nucleotides. Each sample yielded at least 2.5 million CDR3-containing paired-end reads. First-strand cDNA was synthesized from all RNA with the Mint cDNA synthesis kit, primed by a TRBC-specific oligonucleotide. Following uracil-DNA glycosylase treatment, a first 18-cycle PCR with universal primers M1SS and BC2_uni_R was performed on all cDNA. Regarding the original processing steps: For normalization, 1 million high-quality reads were randomly selected from each sample, with every read carrying a distinct molecular identifier. Reads sharing molecular identifiers were discarded rather than binned into consensus sequences. MiTCR, run with a Q25 quality threshold and the strictest error-elimination algorithm, handled CDR3 identification, clonotype clustering and error correction. A nonparametric unseen species model with Euler transformation was used to estimate a lower bound on total TCR beta diversity. The public reads were run again by TCRdb, first through fastp at Q25 and then through MiXCR, and only productive beta chains were kept. CDR3 protein sequences are deduplicated, and each keeps its most common genes and DNA. TCRdb's processing, not the authors', yielded these V and J calls. This sample lists about 1.6 million distinct CDR3 sequences; roughly a third were detected once. The ten largest clones take up about 10% of the sample.

This entry comes from a study of blood T cells in healthy people across ages (dated by TCRdb to between 2015 and 2016). The study in broad terms: Template switching captured roughly one uniquely barcoded TCR beta cDNA molecule per two T cells in model experiments. The donors were divided into four age groups: young (average roughly 15 years), middle-aged (roughly 40), aged (about 62) and long-lived (about 84). Using deep sequencing normalized with unique cDNA molecular identifiers, the study measured how TCR beta repertoire diversity changes with age. To avoid experimental bias, donors of different ages were spread randomly across the sequencing lanes. For two donors (one aged 18 to 30 and one aged 80 or older), the study analyzed two additional independent replicas of 1 million unique cDNA reads from the same blood draw.

Findings and caveats that apply to the study as a whole: As age increased, observed TCR beta diversity per million T cells dropped in a roughly linear way, and a significant reduction was already evident by age roughly 36. Conclusive comparison of naive and antigen-experienced compartments was prevented by the profiling of bulk unsorted PBMCs. Observed TCR beta diversity correlated strongly with the percentage of naive T cells measured by flow cytometry. Compared with the aged group, the long-lived group had more naive CD4+ T cells, fewer expanded clones and increased TCR diversity, a pattern suggesting age selection. Because donor CMV infection status was unknown, age-related changes in expanded clonotypes were potentially confounded. Total diversity estimates from one million sequenced T cells were considered lower bounds and underestimates.

The specimen was blood. This TCR was recovered from a woman in her 30s in good health.

This receptor carries the CDR3 CAISESGLAGDLVRYEQYF. The sequenced DNA is TGTGCCATCAGTGAGTCGGGACTAGCGGGAGACCTAGTTCGCTACGAGCAGTACTTC. The sequence joins TRBV10-3 to TRBJ2-7, with 14 bases aligning to TRBD2. The germline V gene yields ENHRY for CDR1 and SYGVKD for CDR2. Its CDR3 holds 19 amino acids, cysteine through phenylalanine. CDR3 DNA only is kept here, 57 bases in frame from base 1. V ends up 0 bases short and J 3 bases short, with an unmatched junction base count of 10.